The next 27 T cell receptor beta chains were all read from a single sample in a study of blood T cell repertoires in COVID-19. Here immunoSEQ multiplex PCR was the method, and the copy in TCRdb shows in-frame clones only, minus some. This sample has roughly 170,000 clones, with over 80% found just once. Sequenced material: PBMCs or T cells enriched from blood (not recorded which). These receptors originate from a woman in her fifties or sixties who had recovered from COVID-19.

This clone occurred a few times. V and J are TRBV19 and TRBJ1-1; D may be TRBD1 (5 bases). Trimming removed 0 bases at V and 4 bases at J, with 15 bases between. There are 16 residues in the CDR3. Germline V gene data show CDR1 as LNHDA and CDR2 as SQIVND (reference sequence). CDR3 DNA sequence: TGTGCCAGTAGTATAGAGGCCGTAAGGGGCGGCACTGAAGCTTTCTTT. Translated: CASSIEAVRGGTEAFF.

The V call is TRBV27, the J call TRBJ2-1, with a possible D match to TRBD2 (5 bases). The CDR3 covers 12 residues. Trimming pared 6 bases from V and 2 bases from J, leaving 5 bases between. The germline V gene has CDR1 MNHEY and CDR2 SMNVEV (reference sequence). CDR3 DNA: TGTGCCAGCAGGACTACCTACAATGAGCAGTTCTTC. As protein: CASRTTYNEQFF.

The chain employs TRBV28 and TRBJ2-7; TRBD1 aligns across 9 bases. The V segment lost 6 bases and the J segment 4 bases; nucleotides outside the gene matches: 16. The CDR3 is made up of 17 amino acids. CDR1 MDHEN and CDR2 SYDVKM come from the germline V gene. CDR3 in amino acids: CASSPRRGGTGRYEQYV. CDR3 DNA: TGTGCCAGCAGCCCGAGAAGGGGGGGGACAGGGAGGTACGAGCAGTACGTC.

This clone was seen a single time. This chain uses TRBV3-1 (or the pseudogene TRBV3-2) with TRBJ1-2; 7 bases are a match to TRBD1. Looked up from germline, CDR1 is LGHDT and CDR2 is YNNKEL (reference sequence). CDR3 size: 17 residues. With 3 bases clipped from V and 3 bases from J, the junction kept 13 bases outside the gene matches. The CDR3 coding sequence is TGTGCCAGCAGCCACGACGGGAGGGGGCCAAGGCACTATGGCTACACCTTC. This translates into CASSHDGRGPRHYGYTF.

Comments on this clone: The germline gene is not matched at one end of the junction; a read error may be the cause. This sequence joins TRBV6-5 and TRBJ1-4, with D possibly being TRBD1 (6 bases). The CDR3 spans 15 residues. Germline V gene lookup returns CDR1 MNHEY and CDR2 SVGAGI. The CDR3 nucleotides read TGTGCCAGCAGTTCCTCCGGGACAACGAATGAAAAACTGTTTTTT. Amino acids: CASSSSGTTNEKLFF.

The rearrangement links TRBV5-1 to TRBJ1-1; 8 positions match TRBD1. V was clipped by 4 bases and J by 8 bases; unmatched bases: 4. Germline lookup yields CDR1 SGHRS and CDR2 YFSETQ. This CDR3 contains 12 residues. CDR3 region: CASSVRGREAFF. In nucleotides, the CDR3 is TGCGCCAGCAGCGTCAGGGGGCGCGAAGCTTTCTTT.

J is TRBJ1-6 and V is TRBV7-2; D gene uncertain. Germline V lookup: CDR1 SGHTA, CDR2 FQGNSA. This CDR3 contains 16 residues. V was pared by 5 bases and J by 9 bases, with 20 bases between. The chain's CDR3 is CASSPPGSRVSSPLHF. Written as DNA, the CDR3 is TGTGCCAGCAGCCCACCCGGGTCTCGTGTTAGTTCACCCCTCCACTTT.

The rearrangement joins TRBV5-1 to TRBJ2-3; TRBD1 agrees at 9 bases. CDR3 length: 13 residues. The J segment lost 5 bases and the V segment lost 4 bases, leaving 2 bases of the junction unmatched. Germline V lookup: CDR1 SGHRS, CDR2 YFSETQ. The CDR3 loop is CASSPDRGDTQYF. As DNA, the CDR3 is TGCGCCAGCAGCCCGGACAGGGGAGATACGCAGTATTTT. The full variable domain, rest sourced from reference TRBV5-1 and TRBJ2-3, is KAGVTQTPRYLIKTRGQQVTLSCSPISGHRSVSWYQQTPGQGLQFLFEYFSETQRNKGNFPGRFSGRQFSNSRSEMNVSTLELGDSALYLCASSPDRGDTQYFGPGTRLTVL.

The chain has TRBV9 and TRBJ1-1, with 8 bases aligning to TRBD1. There are 15 residues in the CDR3. The ends lost 4 bases at V and 4 bases at J; junction bases unmatched: 9. Germline-derived CDR1 and CDR2 are SGDLS and YYNGEE. Here the CDR3 reads CASSPTGGKGTEAFF. CDR3 nucleotides: TGTGCCAGCAGCCCTACAGGGGGAAAGGGCACTGAAGCTTTCTTT.

This chain links TRBV5-1 with TRBJ2-5; TRBD2 is a possible D gene (6 bases). The germline V gene encodes CDR1 SGHRS and CDR2 YFSETQ. This CDR3 is 14 amino acids long. V was shortened by 5 bases and J by 2 bases, with 13 bases between the two germline ends. DNA for the CDR3: TGCGCCAGCAGTTCCGGGACTGCACAAGAGACCCAGTACTTC. Amino acid sequence: CASSSGTAQETQYF.

The CDR3 protein is CASSSQGARRNTIYF. The CDR3 DNA is TGTGCCAGCTCATCACAGGGGGCAAGGAGAAACACCATATATTTT. This sequence joins TRBV18 and TRBJ1-3, with 9 bases aligning to TRBD1. CDR3 length equals 15 residues. Trimming took 5 bases from V and 5 from J; bases not matched to a gene: 7. CDR1 and CDR2 (germline): KGHSH, LQKENI. The full variable domain, rest sourced from reference TRBV18 and TRBJ1-3, is NAGVMQNPRHLVRRRGQEARLRCSPMKGHSHVYWYRQLPEEGLKFMVYLQKENIIDESGMPKERFSAEFPKEGPSILRIQQVVRGDSAAYFCASSSQGARRNTIYFGEGSWLTVV.

The chain carries TRBV28 and TRBJ2-5; tentative D call: TRBD1 (5 bases). Germline lookup yields CDR1 MDHEN and CDR2 SYDVKM. CDR3 length: 13 residues. The V and J ends lost 10 bases and 0 bases respectively, with 12 bases between them. CDR3 protein: CATGKGDQETQYF. DNA for the CDR3: TGTGCCACCGGAAAAGGGGACCAAGAGACCCAGTACTTC.

This chain links TRBV6-5 with TRBJ1-3, with D uncertain. CDR1 MNHEY and CDR2 SVGAGI come from the germline V gene. V shed 6 bases and J shed 4 bases, with 10 bases lying between them. CDR3 length: 13 residues. The CDR3 here is CASSPQSGNTIYF. CDR3 nucleotides: TGTGCCAGCAGCCCACAGTCCGGAAACACCATATATTTT.

This chain connects TRBV19 to TRBJ1-5, with D possibly being TRBD1 (6 bases). V was shortened by 0 bases and J by 7 bases, with 16 bases between the two germline ends. This CDR3 comprises 16 residues. From germline, CDR1 is LNHDA and CDR2 SQIVND (reference sequence). Written as DNA, the CDR3 is TGTGCCAGTAGTATAGATTACAGGGTACTCGGCCAGCCCCAGCATTTT. Translating gives CASSIDYRVLGQPQHF.

The gene calls are TRBV27 and TRBJ2-1; TRBD1 aligns across 7 bases. Trimming removed 7 bases from V and 4 bases from J; junction bases left unmatched: 19. Germline-derived CDR1 and CDR2 are MNHEY and SMNVEV (reference sequence). The CDR3 extends over 18 amino acids. CDR3 sequence (DNA): TGTGCCAGCACGGGATATACAACTACGGGGACAGTTTACAATGAGCAGTTCTTC. Encoded protein: CASTGYTTTGTVYNEQFF.

The genes are TRBV18 and TRBJ1-3, with unresolved D. Germline assignment: CDR1 KGHSH and CDR2 LQKENI. V was shortened by 4 bases and J by 1 base, with 11 bases between the two germline ends. The CDR3 spans 15 residues. CDR3 nucleotide sequence: TGTGCCAGCTCACTGATTGACACGTCTGGAAACACCATATATTTT. As protein: CASSLIDTSGNTIYF.

The chain couples TRBV18 to TRBJ2-1, with 12 bases that match TRBD2. CDR3 size: 16 residues. Looked up from germline, CDR1 is KGHSH and CDR2 is LQKENI. V lost 0 bases to trimming and J lost 5 bases; unmatched junction nucleotides: 2. In nucleotides, the CDR3 is TGTGCCAGCTCACCACCGCCTAGCGGGGGGGACAATGAGCAGTTCTTC. Amino acids: CASSPPPSGGDNEQFF.

The chain joins TRBV7-9 to TRBJ2-2, with TRBD2 as a possible D gene (7 bases). The CDR3 runs 13 residues. Germline V gene lookup returns CDR1 SEHNR and CDR2 FQNEAQ (reference sequence). V lost 6 bases to trimming and J lost 6 bases, with 11 bases between them. CDR3 sequence reads: CASSHGGPGELFF. The DNA for the CDR3 is TGTGCCAGCAGTCACGGGGGGCCCGGGGAGCTGTTTTTT.

This clone has a handful of counts. V is TRBV6-4 and J is TRBJ1-4, with a tentative D call TRBD1 (5 bases). This CDR3 comprises 18 residues. Per the germline V gene, CDR1 is MRHNA and CDR2 is SNTAGT. V lost 11 bases to trimming and J lost 0 bases, with 25 bases between them. The CDR3 nucleotides are TGTGCCGGGCAGGATCCAGGGAAAATTTTTTCAACTAATGAAAAACTGTTTTTT. Translating gives CAGQDPGKIFSTNEKLFF.

This clone was seen a handful of times. The V call is TRBV30, the J call TRBJ1-1; 7 nucleotides match TRBD1. Germline CDR1 is GTSNPN and CDR2 is SVGIG (reference sequence). The J segment lost 0 bases and the V segment lost 2 bases, leaving 3 bases of the junction unmatched. The CDR3 contains 14 residues. The CDR3 loop is CAWSNDRVNTEAFF. DNA of the CDR3: TGTGCCTGGAGTAACGACAGGGTGAACACTGAAGCTTTCTTT.

The chain joins TRBV12-3 or TRBV12-4 to TRBJ1-1; perhaps TRBD1 as D (5 bases). The V end lost 7 bases, the J end lost 0 bases, and 9 bases lay between the germline ends. The CDR3 is 13 amino acids. The CDR3 DNA reads TGTGCCAGCACCTTAGGGGTGAACACTGAAGCTTTCTTT. Residues: CASTLGVNTEAFF.

The chain is built from TRBV18 and TRBJ2-7; TRBD2 matches at 13 bases. This CDR3 is 18 amino acids long. The germline V gene has CDR1 KGHSH and CDR2 LQKENI. After removal of 6 bases from V and 2 bases from J, the junction contained 13 bases not matched to a gene. The CDR3 DNA reads TGTGCCAGCTCCCTCTGGACTAGCGGGAGCTCCGGGACCTACGAGCAGTACGTC. The encoded protein is CASSLWTSGSSGTYEQYV.

The J gene is TRBJ2-4, the V gene TRBV5-1; TRBD1 matches at 8 bases. This CDR3 spans 13 amino acids. After removal of 4 bases from V and 9 bases from J, the junction contained 6 bases not matched to a gene. Germline V CDR1 and CDR2: SGHRS, YFSETQ. The CDR3 loop reads CASSPGQEGIQYF. The CDR3 DNA reads TGCGCCAGCAGCCCGGGACAGGAAGGCATTCAGTACTTC. The full variable domain, its missing parts supplied by reference TRBV5-1 and TRBJ2-4, is KAGVTQTPRYLIKTRGQQVTLSCSPISGHRSVSWYQQTPGQGLQFLFEYFSETQRNKGNFPGRFSGRQFSNSRSEMNVSTLELGDSALYLCASSPGQEGIQYFGAGTRLSVL.

V usage is TRBV5-1 and J usage is TRBJ1-1; D might be TRBD1 (5 bases). Per the germline V gene, CDR1 is SGHRS and CDR2 is YFSETQ. Trimming left V 0 bases short and J 1 base short, with 13 bases between. The CDR3 spans 16 residues. CDR3 amino acids: CASSLDPAGPNTEAFF. For the CDR3, the DNA is TGCGCCAGCAGCTTGGACCCGGCAGGGCCGAACACTGAAGCTTTCTTT.

This clone was seen a single time. The chain is built from TRBV7-9 and TRBJ1-5; possibly TRBD1 for D (5 bases). There are 16 residues in the CDR3. V was cut by 5 bases and J by 6 bases, with 20 bases left in between. CDR1 SEHNR and CDR2 FQNEAQ come from the germline V gene (reference sequence). The CDR3 DNA follows: TGTGCCAGCAGCAGGGGAGGGACGGGAGGCGGTCAGCCCCAGCATTTT. Translated, it gives CASSRGGTGGGQPQHF.

This clone was counted between two and nine times. V usage is TRBV2 and J usage is TRBJ2-5; tentative D call: TRBD1 (5 bases). Germline CDR1 and CDR2: SNHLY and FYNNEI. This CDR3 has 13 amino acids. V gave up 4 bases and J gave up 4 bases, with 10 bases separating them. CDR3 sequence (DNA): TGTGCCAGCAGTGCAGGCAGGGTAGAGACCCAGTACTTC. This codes for CASSAGRVETQYF.

The CDR3: CASSSRDRGDYGYTF. CDR3 nucleotides: TGTGCCAGCTCAAGCCGGGACAGGGGTGACTATGGCTACACCTTC. The chain recombines TRBV18 with TRBJ1-2; 10 positions match TRBD1. The CDR3 totals 15 residues. CDR1 is KGHSH, CDR2 LQKENI, per germline. V shed 5 bases, J shed 3 bases, and the junction held 6 bases outside the gene matches.